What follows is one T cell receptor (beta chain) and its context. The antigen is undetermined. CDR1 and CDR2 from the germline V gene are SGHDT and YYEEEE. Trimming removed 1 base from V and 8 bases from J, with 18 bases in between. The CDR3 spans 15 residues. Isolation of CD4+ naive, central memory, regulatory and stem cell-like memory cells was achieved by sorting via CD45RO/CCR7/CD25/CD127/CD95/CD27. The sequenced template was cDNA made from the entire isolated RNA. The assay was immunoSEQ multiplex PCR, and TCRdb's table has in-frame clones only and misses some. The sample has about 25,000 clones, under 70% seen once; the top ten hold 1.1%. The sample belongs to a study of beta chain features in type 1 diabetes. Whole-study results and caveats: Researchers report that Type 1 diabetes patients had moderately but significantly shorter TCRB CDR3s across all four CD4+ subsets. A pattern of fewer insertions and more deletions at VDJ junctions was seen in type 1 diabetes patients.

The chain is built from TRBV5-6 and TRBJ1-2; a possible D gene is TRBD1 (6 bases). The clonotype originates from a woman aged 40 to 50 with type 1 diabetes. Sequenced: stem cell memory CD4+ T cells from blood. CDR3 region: CASSLPSGVREGYTF. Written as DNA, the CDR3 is TGTGCCAGCAGCTTGCCGTCAGGGGTTAGGGAAGGCTACACCTTC.